This passage covers 5 T cell receptor beta chains from one sample sequenced in a study of blood T cell repertoires in COVID-19. Profiled with immunoSEQ multiplex PCR; TCRdb holds only in-frame clones, not every one. The sample yields 250,000 to 300,000 clones, approximately 82% seen once. Sequencing input: peripheral blood. These receptors were taken from a man in his 60s who had recovered from COVID-19.

The chain joins TRBV7-3 to TRBJ2-1, with TRBD2 identical over 8 bases. CDR1 SGHTA and CDR2 FQGTGA come from the germline V gene. The CDR3 is 17 amino acids. J was trimmed by 8 bases and V by 1 base; bases with no gene match: 13. CDR3 amino acids: CASSLSPGGGKVDEQFF. The CDR3 DNA is TGTGCCAGCAGCTTAAGCCCCGGGGGGGGGAAAGTCGATGAGCAGTTCTTC.

The table lists this clone with a few counts. The chain recombines TRBV3-1 (or the pseudogene TRBV3-2) with TRBJ2-1; no clear D. Germline CDR1 is LGHDT and CDR2 is YNNKEL (reference sequence). Trimming removed 0 bases at V and 8 bases at J, with 5 bases between. The CDR3 is 12 amino acids. The CDR3 here is CASSQDLYEQFF. The DNA for the CDR3 is TGTGCCAGCAGCCAAGATTTATATGAGCAGTTCTTC.

This clone was seen repeatedly, ten times or more. The chain employs TRBV28 and TRBJ1-3; 8 nucleotides agree with TRBD1. The junction had 5 bases not matched to a gene; V was cut back by 6 bases and J by 1 base. In germline, CDR1 is MDHEN, CDR2 SYDVKM. This CDR3 is 15 amino acids long. As DNA, the CDR3 is TGTGCCAGCAGCGTCAGGGGGCGTTCTGGAAACACCATATATTTT. Residues: CASSVRGRSGNTIYF.

The chain is built from TRBV10-3 and TRBJ1-1, with D possibly matching TRBD1 (6 bases). Deletions cut 6 bases from V and 1 base from J, with 12 bases between. CDR1 is ENHRY, CDR2 SYGVKD, per germline. The CDR3 spans 14 residues. CDR3 sequence reads: CAISEGHSNTEAFF. Here the CDR3 DNA reads TGTGCCATCAGCGAGGGACACTCGAACACTGAAGCTTTCTTT.

The rearrangement joins TRBV7-2 to TRBJ1-6; 8 bases line up with TRBD1. The CDR3 consists of 16 residues. Trimming at V came to 1 base and at J to 6 bases, leaving 5 bases not matched to a gene. Germline CDR1 SGHTA, CDR2 FQGNSA. The DNA of the CDR3 is TGTGCCAGCAGCTTAGGGACAGGGTCGGCTAATTCACCCCTCCACTTT. This sequence encodes CASSLGTGSANSPLHF.